Listed below are T cell receptor beta chains from one sample, sequenced in a study of PD-1 blockade in classical Hodgkin lymphoma. Sequenced by immunoSEQ multiplex PCR; TCRdb stores in-frame clones only, minus some. The sample lists about 21,000 clones; over 70% were seen once. Sequenced material: peripheral blood mononuclear cells (PBMCs), taken at baseline. All receptors derive from a human donor with classical Hodgkin lymphoma. CDR3s include the opening cysteine and the closing phenylalanine or tryptophan. The order of the fields is V gene, D gene, clone size, J gene, CDR3 protein, CDR3 DNA. The D gene is left open where the match is weak. Rows may omit the clone size; those that give it use once, few, many or a size class.

>TRBV6-7|.|.|TRBJ1-2
CASSYSEVYGYTF
TGTGCCAGCAGTTACTCAGAGGTCTATGGCTACACCTTC
>TRBV19|.|.|TRBJ1-5
CASTEKDSYNQPQHF
TGTGCCAGTACCGAAAAGGACAGTTACAATCAGCCCCAGCATTTT
>TRBV9|.|.|TRBJ1-6
CASSVRGNSPLHF
TGTGCCAGCAGCGTACGGGGAAATTCACCCCTCCACTTT
>TRBV7-9|TRBD2|.|TRBJ2-5
CASSLATLAGGPETQYF
TGTGCCAGCAGCTTAGCCACCCTAGCGGGGGGGCCCGAGACCCAGTACTTC
>TRBV9|TRBD1|.|TRBJ1-1
CASSAGQGARGEAFF
TGTGCCAGCAGTGCGGGACAGGGGGCGCGGGGTGAAGCTTTCTTT
>TRBV7-9|.|.|TRBJ2-7
CASSLGTHYEQYF
TGTGCCAGCAGCTTAGGTACACACTACGAGCAGTACTTC
>TRBV28|.|.|TRBJ2-1
CVSSFKSEQFF
TGTGTCAGCAGTTTCAAGTCCGAGCAGTTCTTC
>TRBV19|.|.|TRBJ1-2
CASLGTGGRANYGYTF
TGTGCCTCACTGGGCACCGGGGGAAGAGCTAACTATGGCTACACCTTC
>TRBV6-5|.|.|TRBJ2-4
CASSYGADDTQYF
TGTGCCAGCAGTTACGGCGCTGATGACACTCAGTACTTC
>TRBV10-3|.|.|TRBJ1-1
CAISRNIDTEAFF
TGTGCCATCAGTCGTAACATAGACACTGAAGCTTTCTTT
>TRBV7-2|.|.|TRBJ1-5
CASSLQRGNQPQHF
TGTGCCAGCAGCTTACAGAGGGGCAATCAGCCCCAGCATTTT
>TRBV5-4|.|.|TRBJ2-6
CASSPGVTGANVLTF
TGTGCCAGCAGCCCGGGCGTTACTGGGGCCAACGTCCTGACTTTC
>TRBV9|TRBD1|.|TRBJ2-1
CASSIRQGHNEQFF
TGTGCCAGCAGCATTCGACAGGGCCACAATGAGCAGTTCTTC
>TRBV7-3|TRBD2|.|TRBJ2-1
CASSLRLAGGHEQFF
TGTGCCAGCAGCTTAAGACTAGCGGGAGGGCATGAGCAGTTCTTC
>TRBV28|TRBD1|.|TRBJ1-5
CASSFWSTGVNQPQHF
TGTGCCAGCAGTTTCTGGTCAACAGGGGTAAATCAGCCCCAGCATTTT
>TRBV30|.|medium-sized|TRBJ1-1
CAWATGRTEAFF
TGTGCCTGGGCCACAGGGCGAACTGAAGCTTTCTTT
>TRBV19|.|once|TRBJ1-2
CASSAGTYLSYGYTF
TGTGCCAGTAGTGCAGGGACTTACCTTTCCTATGGCTACACCTTC
>TRBV4-3|.|.|TRBJ2-2
CASSHRGGSKQNTGELFF
TGCGCCAGCAGCCACCGAGGAGGATCTAAGCAGAACACCGGGGAGCTGTTTTTT
>TRBV30|.|.|TRBJ1-1
CAWRTTRVAEAFF
TGTGCCTGGAGGACCACTCGGGTCGCTGAAGCTTTCTTT
>TRBV7-2|.|.|TRBJ2-7
CASSLTLWRSDEQYF
TGTGCCAGCAGCTTAACCCTCTGGCGATCCGACGAGCAGTACTTC
>TRBV6-1|.|.|TRBJ1-5
CASSGQGGSQPQHF
TGTGCCAGCAGTGGGCAGGGCGGTAGTCAGCCCCAGCATTTT
>TRBV4-3|.|.|TRBJ2-1
CASSQDATSSYNEQFF
TGCGCCAGCAGCCAAGATGCGACGAGCTCCTACAATGAGCAGTTCTTC
>TRBV2|.|.|TRBJ1-2
CASSGGAGYGYTF
TGTGCCAGCAGTGGGGGGGCTGGCTATGGCTACACCTTC
>TRBV4-3|.|medium-sized|TRBJ2-3
CASSLLGDGTDTQYF
TGCGCCAGCAGCCTATTAGGGGATGGTACAGATACGCAGTATTTT
>TRBV30|TRBD2|.|TRBJ2-1
CAWSPSGRPPFF
TGTGCCTGGAGTCCTAGCGGGAGGCCCCCGTTCTTC
>TRBV4-1|TRBD1|few|TRBJ1-2
CASSQDYTGGRNYTF
TGCGCCAGCAGCCAAGACTACACAGGGGGCAGGAACTACACCTTC
>TRBV7-9|.|.|TRBJ2-7
CASSLTGSAYEQYF
TGTGCCAGCAGCCTCACAGGGTCAGCCTACGAGCAGTACTTC
>TRBV7-8|TRBD2|once|TRBJ2-1
CASSKGLAGDRNEQFF
TGTGCCAGCAGCAAGGGACTAGCGGGAGATCGCAATGAGCAGTTCTTC
>TRBV6-1|.|.|TRBJ2-2
CASRAPPGELFF
TGTGCCAGCAGAGCCCCCCCCGGGGAGCTGTTTTTT
>TRBV7-9|.|.|TRBJ2-7
CASSLNQYEQYF
TGTGCCAGCAGCTTAAATCAGTACGAGCAGTACTTC
>TRBV6-5|.|.|TRBJ2-2
CASSLRQPNTGELFF
TGTGCCAGCAGTTTACGACAGCCGAACACCGGGGAGCTGTTTTTT
>TRBV19|.|.|TRBJ2-7
CASSATGTSYEQYF
TGTGCCAGTAGTGCGACCGGGACCTCCTACGAGCAGTACTTC
>TRBV6-5|.|.|TRBJ1-5
CASSGQGGSQPQHF
TGTGCCAGCAGTGGGCAGGGCGGTAGTCAGCCCCAGCATTTT
>TRBV6-6|TRBD1|.|TRBJ1-2
CASSYEQGAEGYTF
TGTGCCAGCAGTTACGAACAGGGGGCGGAGGGCTACACCTTC
>TRBV4-2|.|few|TRBJ2-6
CASSQAGGSGANVLTF
TGTGCCAGCAGCCAAGCTGGCGGATCTGGGGCCAACGTCCTGACTTTC
>TRBV19|TRBD1|.|TRBJ2-1
CASSGIVHRGEWDNEQFF
TGTGCCAGTAGTGGGATCGTCCACAGGGGAGAATGGGACAATGAGCAGTTCTTC
>TRBV30|TRBD1|.|TRBJ1-5
CAWSSTGDHQPQHF
TGTGCCTGGAGTTCGACAGGGGATCATCAGCCCCAGCATTTT
>TRBV11-2|.|few|TRBJ1-1
CASSLGGGNTEAFF
TGTGCCAGCAGCCTAGGTGGGGGGAACACTGAAGCTTTCTTT
>TRBV7-2|.|.|TRBJ2-6
CASSLVGSGANVLTF
TGTGCCAGCAGCTTAGTCGGCTCTGGGGCCAACGTCCTGACTTTC
>TRBV19|TRBD1|.|TRBJ1-6
CASSMGTANSPLHF
TGTGCCAGTAGTATGGGGACAGCTAATTCACCCCTCCACTTT
>TRBV19|.|many|TRBJ1-4
CATRDRATNEKLFF
TGTGCCACCAGAGACCGGGCAACTAATGAAAAACTGTTTTTT
>TRBV29-1|.|.|TRBJ1-5
CSAAGSSNQPQHF
TGCAGCGCTGCAGGTTCTAGCAATCAGCCCCAGCATTTT
>TRBV10-3|.|.|TRBJ1-1
CAISESQGNTEAFF
TGTGCCATCAGTGAGTCACAGGGGAACACTGAAGCTTTCTTT
>TRBV14|.|once|TRBJ2-1
CASSQIANRNEQFF
TGTGCCAGCAGCCAAATTGCCAACCGCAATGAGCAGTTCTTC
>TRBV5-6|TRBD2|.|TRBJ2-2
CASTLAGSGGTGELFF
TGTGCCAGCACCCTTGCCGGGAGCGGGGGAACCGGGGAGCTGTTTTTT
>TRBV28|TRBD1|.|TRBJ1-5
CASSLLGDRPLQPQHF
TGTGCCAGCAGTTTACTAGGGGACAGGCCTCTTCAGCCCCAGCATTTT
>TRBV7-2|.|.|TRBJ1-2
CASSLMGGDYGYTF
TGTGCCAGCAGCTTAATGGGGGGGGACTATGGCTACACCTTC
>TRBV10-3|.|.|TRBJ1-1
CAISDRLGTEAFF
TGTGCCATCAGCGACAGGCTTGGCACTGAAGCTTTCTTT
>TRBV29-1|TRBD1|.|TRBJ2-1
CSVDLRQGPYNEQFF
TGCAGCGTTGACCTGCGACAGGGGCCGTACAATGAGCAGTTCTTC
>TRBV7-2|TRBD1|.|TRBJ2-7
CASSLVGQGVEQYF
TGTGCCAGCAGCTTAGTGGGACAGGGGGTCGAGCAGTACTTC
>TRBV4-1|.|.|TRBJ2-1
CASSRLHRSSYNEQFF
TGCGCCAGCAGCCGCTTACATAGAAGCTCCTACAATGAGCAGTTCTTC
>TRBV27|TRBD1|once|TRBJ2-2
CASSLSVGTGITGELFF
TGTGCCAGCAGTTTATCGGTCGGGACAGGAATCACCGGGGAGCTGTTTTTT
>TRBV7-9|.|.|TRBJ2-5
CASSLTAQTQYF
TGTGCCAGCAGCTTAACAGCTCAGACCCAGTACTTC
>TRBV19|TRBD2|once|TRBJ2-1
CASSIFSGSRNEQFF
TGTGCCAGTAGTATTTTTAGCGGGAGTCGGAATGAGCAGTTCTTC
>TRBV7-9|.|few|TRBJ2-7
CASSSGRIYEQYF
TGTGCCAGCAGCTCGGGACGGATCTACGAGCAGTACTTC